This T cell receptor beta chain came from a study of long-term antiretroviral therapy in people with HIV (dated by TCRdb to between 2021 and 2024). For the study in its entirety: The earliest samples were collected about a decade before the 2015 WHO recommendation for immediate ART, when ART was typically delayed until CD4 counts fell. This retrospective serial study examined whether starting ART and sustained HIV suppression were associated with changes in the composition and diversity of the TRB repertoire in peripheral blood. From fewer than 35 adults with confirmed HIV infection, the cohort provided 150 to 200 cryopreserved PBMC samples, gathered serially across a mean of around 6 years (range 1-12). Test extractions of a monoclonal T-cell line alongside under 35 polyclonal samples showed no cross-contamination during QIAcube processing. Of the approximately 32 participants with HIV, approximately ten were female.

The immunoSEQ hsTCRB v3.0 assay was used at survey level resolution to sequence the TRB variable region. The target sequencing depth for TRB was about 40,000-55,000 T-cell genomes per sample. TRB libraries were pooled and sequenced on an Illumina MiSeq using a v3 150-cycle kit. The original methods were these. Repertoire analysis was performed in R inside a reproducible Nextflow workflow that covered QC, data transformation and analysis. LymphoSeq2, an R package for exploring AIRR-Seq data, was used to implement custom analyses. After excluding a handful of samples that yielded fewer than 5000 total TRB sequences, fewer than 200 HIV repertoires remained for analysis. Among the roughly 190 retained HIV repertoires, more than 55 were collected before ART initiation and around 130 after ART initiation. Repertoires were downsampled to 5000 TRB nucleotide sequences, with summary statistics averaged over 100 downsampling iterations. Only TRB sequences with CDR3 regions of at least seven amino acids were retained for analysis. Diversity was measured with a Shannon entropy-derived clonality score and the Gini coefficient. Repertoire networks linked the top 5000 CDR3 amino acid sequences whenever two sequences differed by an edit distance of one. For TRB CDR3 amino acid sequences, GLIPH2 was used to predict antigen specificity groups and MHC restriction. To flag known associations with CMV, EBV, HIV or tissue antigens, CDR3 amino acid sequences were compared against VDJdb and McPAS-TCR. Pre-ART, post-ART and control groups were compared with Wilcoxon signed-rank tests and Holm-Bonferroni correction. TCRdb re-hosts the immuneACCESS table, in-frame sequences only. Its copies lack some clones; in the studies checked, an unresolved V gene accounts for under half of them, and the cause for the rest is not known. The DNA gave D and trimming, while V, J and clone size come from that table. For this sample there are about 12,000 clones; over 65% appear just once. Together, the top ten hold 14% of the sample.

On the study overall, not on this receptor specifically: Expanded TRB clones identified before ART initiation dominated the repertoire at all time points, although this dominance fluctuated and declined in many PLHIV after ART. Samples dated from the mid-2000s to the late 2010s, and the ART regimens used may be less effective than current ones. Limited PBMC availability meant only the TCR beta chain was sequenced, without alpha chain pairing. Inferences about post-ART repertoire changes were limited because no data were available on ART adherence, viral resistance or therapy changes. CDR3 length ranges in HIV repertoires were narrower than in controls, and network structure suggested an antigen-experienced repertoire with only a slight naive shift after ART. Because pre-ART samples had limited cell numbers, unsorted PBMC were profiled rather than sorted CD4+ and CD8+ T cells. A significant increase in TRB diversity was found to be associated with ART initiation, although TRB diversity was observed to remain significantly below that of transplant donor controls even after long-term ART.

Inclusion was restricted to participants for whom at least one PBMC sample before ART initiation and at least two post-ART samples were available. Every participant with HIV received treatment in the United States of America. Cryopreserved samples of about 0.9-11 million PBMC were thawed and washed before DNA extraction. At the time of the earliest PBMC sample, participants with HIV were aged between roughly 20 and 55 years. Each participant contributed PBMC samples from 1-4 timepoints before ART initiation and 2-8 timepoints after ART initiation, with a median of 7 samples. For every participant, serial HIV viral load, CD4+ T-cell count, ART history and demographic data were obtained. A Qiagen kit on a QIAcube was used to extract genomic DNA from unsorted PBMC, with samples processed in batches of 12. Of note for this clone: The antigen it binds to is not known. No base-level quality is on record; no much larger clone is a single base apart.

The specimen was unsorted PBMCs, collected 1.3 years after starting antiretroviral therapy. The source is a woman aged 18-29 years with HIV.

In nucleotide form, the sequence is TGTGCCAGCAGTCCGTCGGCCCTTGAGACTGAAGCTTTCTTT. This codes for CASSPSALETEAFF. Rearrangement joined TRBV27 to TRBJ1-1; a confident D gene designation cannot be given. Its CDR3 holds 14 amino acids, cysteine through phenylalanine. Only CDR3 DNA is held: 42 bases, read in frame from base 1. The germline V gene (reference sequence) yields MNHEY for CDR1 and SMNVEV for CDR2. V is pared back by 5 bases and J by 5 bases, with 15 bases lying between the germline termini.